The sample holds one count of the clone carrying this T cell receptor beta chain. The data belong to a study of CD8 T cells in Susac syndrome. With random hexamers, reverse transcription was performed on about 0.5 to 1 ug of RNA. With immunoSEQ multiplex PCR, TCR beta CDR3 was amplified across 54 Vbeta and 13 Jbeta. TCRdb used MiXCR to reprocess the immunoSEQ multiplex PCR reads, holding one entry per CDR3 protein. The table shows tens of thousands of distinct CDR3 sequences, with over 85% occurring only once. V was trimmed by 5 bases and J by 6 bases, leaving 14 bases between them. The CDR3 extends over 13 amino acids. Germline loops: CDR1 SGHNT, CDR2 YENEEA. Sequencing of TCR beta was undertaken in CD8+ and CD4+ T cells derived from blood.

The TCR sequence derives from a human donor in good health. Sequencing was performed on CD8+ T cells from PBMCs. The chain joins TRBV11-3 to TRBJ2-7; D possibly corresponds to TRBD2 (6 bases). This CDR3 is CASSHFGGVEQYF. The CDR3 bases are TGTGCCAGCAGCCACTTCGGGGGAGTCGAGCAGTACTTC.